Presented here are 23 T cell receptor beta chains from one specimen sequenced in a study of shared clonotypes between healthy human individuals. Generated by immunoSEQ multiplex PCR, the TCRdb table keeps only in-frame clones and is missing some. Here the sample spans around 2.3 million clones, about 94% being singletons. Specimen: naive CD4+ T cells sorted from blood. This sample's subset: CD45RA+ positively selected. The source is a man between 18 and 35 years old in good health.

The CDR3 here is CASHRDRASPDYGYTF. CDR3 bases: TGTGCCAGCCACCGGGACAGGGCCTCACCTGACTATGGCTACACCTTC. This chain connects TRBV28 to TRBJ1-2; TRBD1 matches at 9 bases. Germline loops: CDR1 MDHEN, CDR2 SYDVKM. There are 16 residues in the CDR3. V shed 8 bases, J shed 3 bases, and the junction held 13 bases outside the gene matches.

This clone was recorded once. The J gene is TRBJ2-3, the V gene TRBV12-5; D not certain. The V gene's germline CDR1 is LGHNT and CDR2 FRNRAP. Trimming removed 6 bases at V and 0 bases at J, with 13 bases between. The length of the CDR3 is 15 residues. The CDR3 here is CASGAPRPSTDTQYF. In DNA form, the CDR3 reads TGTGCTAGTGGAGCCCCCCGCCCTAGCACAGATACGCAGTATTTT.

This rearrangement joins TRBV10-3 to TRBJ1-5, with 9 positions matching TRBD1. From germline, CDR1 is ENHRY and CDR2 SYGVKD. V gave up 9 bases and J gave up 3 bases; unmatched junction bases: 9. The CDR3 runs to 15 residues. CDR3 nucleotides: TGTGCCATTGCCCCGGGACAGGGCAACAATCAGCCCCAGCATTTT. Translating gives CAIAPGQGNNQPQHF.

The V and J genes are TRBV30 and TRBJ2-7; D might be TRBD1 (5 bases). V gave up 3 bases and J gave up 0 bases, with 15 bases separating them. The germline gives CDR1 GTSNPN, CDR2 SVGIG (reference sequence). CDR3 length: 15 amino acids. The DNA of the CDR3 is TGTGCCTGGAGCCGATCCCCCACAGGCTCCTACGAGCAGTACTTC. Amino acid sequence: CAWSRSPTGSYEQYF.

This chain connects TRBV5-1 to TRBJ1-2; D remains ambiguous. CDR3 length equals 14 residues. Germline CDR1 reads SGHRS; CDR2 reads YFSETQ. Trimming took 0 bases from V and 8 from J, leaving 14 bases between them. The CDR3 sequence is CASSLVADPRGYTF. In DNA, the CDR3 is TGCGCCAGCAGCTTGGTGGCAGACCCCCGGGGCTACACCTTC.

DNA of the CDR3: TGTGCCAGCAGTGAATTTGGTGACAGAATAGCCAAAAACATTCAGTACTTC. It is translated as CASSEFGDRIAKNIQYF. This chain joins TRBV25-1 and TRBJ2-4, with D perhaps TRBD1 (5 bases). V lost 1 base to trimming and J lost 0 bases, with 13 bases between them. There are 17 residues in the CDR3. Germline V gene lookup returns CDR1 MGHDK and CDR2 SYGVNS.

The chain is built from TRBV5-1 and TRBJ2-5, with 7 bases that match TRBD2. Per the germline V gene, CDR1 is SGHRS and CDR2 is YFSETQ. The CDR3 extends over 15 amino acids. V gave up 4 bases and J gave up 7 bases; unmatched junction bases: 13. Here the CDR3 reads CASSSRTSSPGTQYF. The CDR3 coding sequence is TGCGCCAGCAGCAGCAGGACTAGTTCCCCTGGGACCCAGTACTTC.

The chain couples TRBV9 to TRBJ2-3, with a possible D match to TRBD2 (7 bases). The CDR3 sequence is 16 residues long. The ends were cut back, 0 bases at V and 3 bases at J, with 14 bases in the middle. CDR1 is SGDLS and CDR2 is YYNGEE in the germline V gene. CDR3 in amino acids: CASSVGRGGPTDTQYF. The CDR3 DNA sequence: TGTGCCAGCAGCGTAGGAAGGGGGGGCCCTACAGATACGCAGTATTTT.

The rearrangement joins TRBV4-1 to TRBJ2-5; a possible D gene is TRBD1 (6 bases). This CDR3 is built from 16 residues. The V end was cut by 1 base, the J end by 5 bases, with 17 bases between. Germline CDR1 reads MGHRA; CDR2 reads YSYEKL. The CDR3 loop is CASSQAVGSGEETQYF. In DNA, the CDR3 is TGCGCCAGCAGCCAAGCGGTCGGCTCAGGGGAGGAGACCCAGTACTTC.

This chain joins TRBV10-3 and TRBJ2-1; TRBD2 matches 8 bases. The trim removed 2 bases at V and 9 bases at J, leaving 9 bases unmatched. The germline CDR1 and CDR2 sequences are ENHRY and SYGVKD. This CDR3 is built from 15 residues. CDR3 residues: CAISEGAGGGGEQFF. CDR3 in DNA: TGTGCCATCAGTGAGGGGGCGGGAGGAGGTGGTGAGCAGTTCTTC.

V gene TRBV7-2 combines with J gene TRBJ2-1, with D perhaps matching TRBD1 or TRBD2 (6 bases each). This CDR3 contains 16 residues. The germline V and J ends were trimmed by 1 base and 13 bases, with 23 bases remaining between them. Germline V gene sequence: CDR1 SGHTA, CDR2 FQGNSA. For the CDR3, the DNA is TGTGCCAGCAGCTTAGGAGGGGGGCACCGAGGGGCGGATCAGTTCTTC. It yields the protein CASSLGGGHRGADQFF.

J is TRBJ1-5 and V is TRBV4-1; D ambiguous. From germline, CDR1 is MGHRA and CDR2 YSYEKL. V was cut by 4 bases and J by 7 bases, with 14 bases left in between. CDR3 size: 14 residues. As DNA, the CDR3 is TGCGCCAGCAGCCGTAGTGAGGGCAGCCAGCCCCAGCATTTT. It codes for CASSRSEGSQPQHF.

The chain carries TRBV19 and TRBJ2-7; 9 bases match TRBD2. This CDR3 has 15 amino acids. The germline gives CDR1 LNHDA, CDR2 SQIVND (reference sequence). V gave up 5 bases and J gave up 3 bases; unmatched junction bases: 8. The CDR3, as DNA: TGTGCCAGTAGTCCAATAGCGGGAGCCAACTACGAGCAGTACTTC. This codes for CASSPIAGANYEQYF.

The chain has TRBV28 and TRBJ2-7, with D possibly being TRBD1 (6 bases). Trimming took 3 bases from V and 1 from J, leaving 10 bases between them. The CDR3 is made up of 14 amino acids. The germline V gene has CDR1 MDHEN and CDR2 SYDVKM. For the CDR3, the DNA is TGTGCCAGCAGTTTCTTCGGACAGTCCTACGAGCAGTACTTC. This codes for CASSFFGQSYEQYF. Full variable domain (rest looked up from reference TRBV28 and TRBJ2-7): DVKVTQSSRYLVKRTGEKVFLECVQDMDHENMFWYRQDPGLGLRLIYFSYDVKMKEKGDIPEGYSVSREKKERFSLILESASTNQTSMYLCASSFFGQSYEQYFGPGTRLTVT.

This chain uses TRBV5-1 with TRBJ2-1; TRBD2 aligns across 8 bases. V lost 0 bases and J lost 9; bases outside the gene matches: 2. Germline CDR1 is SGHRS and CDR2 is YFSETQ. The CDR3 totals 13 residues. CDR3 region: CASSLERGSEQFF. CDR3 in DNA: TGCGCCAGCAGCTTGGAGCGGGGGAGTGAGCAGTTCTTC.

This clone was recorded a few times. The chain joins TRBV2 to TRBJ1-5; 9 bases map to TRBD1. Germline CDR1 reads SNHLY; CDR2 reads FYNNEI. This CDR3 has 13 residues. V was clipped by 6 bases and J by 7 bases; unmatched bases: 4. The CDR3 loop is CASSQQGAQPQHF. For the CDR3, the DNA is TGTGCCAGCAGCCAACAGGGGGCCCAGCCCCAGCATTTT.

V gene TRBV10-3 combines with J gene TRBJ2-7; the D is unclear. The length of the CDR3 is 14 residues. The V end lost 0 bases, the J end lost 3 bases, and 9 bases lay between the germline ends. Germline-derived CDR1 and CDR2 are ENHRY and SYGVKD. CDR3 residues: CAISESTRNYEQYF. The CDR3 DNA reads as TGTGCCATCAGTGAGTCGACCAGAAACTACGAGCAGTACTTC.

This rearrangement joins TRBV29-1 to TRBJ1-1; 7 positions agree with TRBD1. This CDR3 has 13 residues. V dropped 6 bases and J dropped 4; count of bases not matched to a gene: 8. CDR1 and CDR2 (germline): SQVTM, ANQGSEA. CDR3 sequence: CSVRQGGATEAFF. As DNA, the CDR3 is TGCAGCGTCCGACAGGGAGGGGCCACTGAAGCTTTCTTT.

The V and J genes are TRBV6-5 and TRBJ1-1; 7 nucleotides align to TRBD1. The length of the CDR3 is 13 residues. V trimming: 6 bases; J trimming: 5 bases; junction bases outside the gene matches: 6. Germline values: CDR1 MNHEY, CDR2 SVGAGI. DNA of the CDR3: TGTGCCAGCAGCCACAGGGGAGGAACTGAAGCTTTCTTT. It specifies CASSHRGGTEAFF.

This rearrangement joins TRBV11-2 to TRBJ2-1; D is possibly TRBD1 (7 bases). This CDR3 has 12 residues. V lost 5 bases and J lost 12, with 14 bases in between. Germline values: CDR1 SGHAT, CDR2 FQNNGV. The CDR3 loop is CASSQRQGGQFF. As DNA, the CDR3 is TGTGCCAGCAGCCAGCGACAGGGAGGGCAGTTCTTC.

About this clone: Other DNA sequences of this sample code for an identical CDR3. The chain carries TRBV28 and TRBJ2-7, with D perhaps TRBD1 (6 bases). V was clipped by 6 bases and J by 4 bases, with 7 bases between them. The germline gives CDR1 MDHEN, CDR2 SYDVKM. CDR3 length: 11 amino acids. Here the CDR3 reads CASSQGYEQYF. The CDR3 DNA reads as TGTGCCAGCAGCCAGGGGTACGAGCAGTACTTC. Looking up the rest from reference TRBV28 and TRBJ2-7 gives the full variable domain: DVKVTQSSRYLVKRTGEKVFLECVQDMDHENMFWYRQDPGLGLRLIYFSYDVKMKEKGDIPEGYSVSREKKERFSLILESASTNQTSMYLCASSQGYEQYFGPGTRLTVT.

For the CDR3, the DNA is TGTGCCAGCAGCGTCGAGGGGGATTCACCCCTCCACTTT. Translated: CASSVEGDSPLHF. The genes are TRBV2 and TRBJ1-6, with a tentative D call TRBD1 (6 bases). V was shortened by 6 bases and J by 8 bases, with 11 bases between the two germline ends. Per the germline V gene, CDR1 is SNHLY and CDR2 is FYNNEI. The CDR3 sequence is 13 residues long.

This sequence joins TRBV10-2 and TRBJ2-7, with 10 positions matching TRBD2. This CDR3 spans 15 amino acids. The trim removed 3 bases at V and 3 bases at J, leaving 5 bases unmatched. CDR1 and CDR2 from the germline V gene are WSHSY and SAAADI. The CDR3 nucleotides read TGCGCCAGCAGTGAAATGACTAGCGGGCGCTACGAGCAGTACTTC. Translating it yields CASSEMTSGRYEQYF.